A selection of T cell receptor beta chains follows, all from one sample in a study of cytomegalovirus exposure and HLA in healthy donors. The assay was immunoSEQ multiplex PCR, and TCRdb's table has in-frame clones only and misses some. The table includes 120,000 to 150,000 clones, approximately 77% detected once. The sample comprised PBMCs. Source of these receptors: a woman between 50 and 59 years old in good health and CMV-seronegative. CDR3s include the opening cysteine and the closing phenylalanine or tryptophan. A D gene is named only where the DNA matches it firmly. Where a row states a size, it is once, few, many or the class of an expanded clone; other rows omit it.

TRBV28	-	few	TRBJ1-1	CASSLLRIMNTEAFF	TGTGCCAGCAGTTTATTGCGGATCATGAACACTGAAGCTTTCTTT
TRBV5-1	-	-	TRBJ1-4	CASTPWGGDEKLFF	TGCGCCAGCACCCCTTGGGGGGGCGATGAAAAACTGTTTTTT
TRBV7-2	TRBD2	-	TRBJ2-1	CASSLASGGASYNEQFF	TGTGCCAGCAGCTTAGCTAGCGGGGGGGCCTCCTACAATGAGCAGTTCTTC
TRBV6-1	-	-	TRBJ1-1	CAVISSDLNTEAFF	TGTGCCGTTATCTCGTCGGACTTGAACACTGAAGCTTTCTTT
TRBV27	-	-	TRBJ2-2	CASSTPRGTGELFF	TGTGCCAGCAGTACCCCACGGGGCACCGGGGAGCTGTTTTTT
TRBV7-2	TRBD1	-	TRBJ1-4	CASSPGTALNEKLFF	TGTGCCAGCAGCCCTGGGACAGCACTTAATGAAAAACTGTTTTTT
TRBV29-1	TRBD1	-	TRBJ1-2	CSVGDRGHLGGYTF	TGCAGCGTTGGGGACAGGGGACACTTGGGGGGCTACACCTTC
TRBV9	-	-	TRBJ1-5	CASSPRRQPLGNQPQHF	TGTGCCAGCAGCCCCCGTCGACAGCCCTTGGGCAATCAGCCCCAGCATTTT
TRBV7-9	-	once	TRBJ2-1	CASSSTGSSYNEQFF	TGTGCCAGCAGCTCGACTGGAAGCTCCTACAATGAGCAGTTCTTC
TRBV28	-	-	TRBJ1-5	CASSLEGGIDQPQHF	TGTGCCAGCAGTTTAGAGGGCGGGATTGATCAGCCCCAGCATTTT
TRBV4-2	TRBD1	-	TRBJ1-2	CASSHQDRRNYGYTF	TGTGCCAGCAGCCACCAGGACAGGCGGAACTATGGCTACACCTTC
TRBV4-1	-	-	TRBJ1-1	CASSQWDTRNTEAFF	TGCGCCAGCAGCCAATGGGACACCCGGAACACTGAAGCTTTCTTT
TRBV6-6	-	few	TRBJ1-1	CASSKEGSATEAFF	TGTGCCAGCTCCAAGGAGGGAAGCGCCACTGAAGCTTTCTTT
TRBV5-4	-	-	TRBJ2-1	CASSPTPSEQFF	TGTGCCAGCAGCCCGACTCCCTCCGAGCAGTTCTTC
TRBV28	TRBD2	-	TRBJ2-3	CASSSGLAGTDTQYF	TGTGCCAGCAGTTCGGGACTAGCGGGTACAGATACGCAGTATTTT
TRBV30	-	once	TRBJ1-1	CAWSVFGQNTEAFF	TGTGCCTGGAGTGTATTCGGACAGAACACTGAAGCTTTCTTT
TRBV11-2	-	-	TRBJ1-2	CASSSTGLGYGYTF	TGTGCCAGCAGCTCTACTGGACTGGGCTATGGCTACACCTTC
TRBV2	-	-	TRBJ2-1	CASSVLYSSNEQFF	TGTGCCAGCAGTGTATTATATTCGTCCAATGAGCAGTTCTTC
TRBV10-3	TRBD1	-	TRBJ2-7	CVISMDRVYEQYF	TGTGTCATCAGTATGGACAGGGTTTACGAGCAGTACTTC
TRBV15	-	-	TRBJ2-1	CATSRDPQRYNEQFF	TGTGCCACCAGCAGAGATCCACAGAGATACAATGAGCAGTTCTTC
TRBV13	-	-	TRBJ1-5	CASSSVNNQPQHF	TGTGCCAGCAGCTCGGTAAACAATCAGCCCCAGCATTTT
TRBV15	TRBD1	-	TRBJ2-1	CATSTAGGDNEQFF	TGTGCCACCAGCACTGCAGGGGGTGACAATGAGCAGTTCTTC
TRBV15	TRBD2	-	TRBJ2-1	CATSSPSSGGLFSYNEQFF	TGTGCCACCAGCAGTCCAAGTAGCGGGGGCCTCTTCTCCTACAATGAGCAGTTCTTC
TRBV28	TRBD1	-	TRBJ1-2	CASSARPDRFGGDYGYTF	TGTGCCAGCAGTGCCCGGCCGGACAGGTTCGGCGGAGACTATGGCTACACCTTC
TRBV28	TRBD1	-	TRBJ1-5	CASRPPDRGHQPQHF	TGTGCCAGCAGACCCCCGGACAGGGGACACCAGCCCCAGCATTTT
TRBV4-1	TRBD1	-	TRBJ1-1	CASRLTAGGGTEAFF	TGCGCCAGCAGGCTAACGGCAGGGGGAGGCACTGAAGCTTTCTTT
TRBV19	-	-	TRBJ1-5	CASLQAVGNQPQHF	TGTGCCAGCTTACAGGCAGTTGGCAATCAGCCCCAGCATTTT
TRBV28	-	-	TRBJ1-4	CASSSLRDTHNEKLFF	TGTGCCAGCAGTTCACTCCGGGACACACATAATGAAAAACTGTTTTTT
TRBV7-9	TRBD1	-	TRBJ1-5	CASSPGTGIAGDQPQHF	TGTGCCAGCAGCCCCGGGACAGGGATTGCCGGTGATCAGCCCCAGCATTTT
TRBV12-5	-	-	TRBJ2-2	CASGLGGHQFTGELFF	TGTGCTAGTGGTTTGGGTGGACACCAATTCACCGGGGAGCTGTTTTTT
TRBV11-2	TRBD1	-	TRBJ2-1	CASSNRQGAVYNEQFF	TGTGCCAGCAGCAATCGACAGGGGGCCGTCTACAATGAGCAGTTCTTC
TRBV5-1	-	-	TRBJ1-3	CASSLPGDGNTIYF	TGCGCCAGCAGCCTACCAGGGGATGGAAACACCATATATTTT
TRBV5-6	TRBD1	few	TRBJ1-2	CASSSGQGGPYGYTF	TGTGCCAGCAGCTCCGGACAGGGGGGTCCCTATGGCTACACCTTC
TRBV28	-	-	TRBJ1-5	CASRQGGGNVRNQPQHF	TGTGCCAGCAGACAGGGTGGGGGTAATGTTCGCAATCAGCCCCAGCATTTT